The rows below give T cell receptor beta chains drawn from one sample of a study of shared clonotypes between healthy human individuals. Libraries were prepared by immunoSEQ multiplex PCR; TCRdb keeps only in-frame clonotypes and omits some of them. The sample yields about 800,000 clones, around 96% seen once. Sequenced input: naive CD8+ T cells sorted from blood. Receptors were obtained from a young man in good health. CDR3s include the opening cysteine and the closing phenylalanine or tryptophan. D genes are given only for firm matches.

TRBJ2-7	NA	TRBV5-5	CASSSDHTNYEQYF	TGTGCCAGCAGCTCAGACCACACCAACTACGAGCAGTACTTC
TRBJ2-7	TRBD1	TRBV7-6	CASSLAGQGYEQYF	TGTGCCAGCAGCTTAGCGGGACAGGGCTACGAGCAGTACTTC
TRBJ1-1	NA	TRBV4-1	CASSQVVRRVEAFF	TGCGCCAGCAGCCAAGTTGTCCGTAGGGTTGAAGCTTTCTTT
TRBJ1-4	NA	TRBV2	CASSSTGPNEKLFF	TGTGCCAGCAGTTCGACGGGACCTAATGAAAAACTGTTTTTT
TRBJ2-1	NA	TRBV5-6	CASSSGYSPYNEQFF	TGTGCCAGCAGCTCAGGATATTCCCCCTACAATGAGCAGTTCTTC
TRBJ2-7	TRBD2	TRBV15	CATSRSTGLAIAEGYEQYF	TGTGCCACCAGCAGATCCACGGGACTAGCGATAGCTGAGGGCTACGAGCAGTACTTC
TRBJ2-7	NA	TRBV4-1	CASSHSSGTPGSEQYF	TGCGCCAGCAGCCATTCCTCGGGAACTCCAGGTAGCGAGCAGTACTTC
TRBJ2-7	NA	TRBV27	CASSSLQVVYF	TGTGCCAGCAGTTCGTTGCAGGTGGTGTACTTC
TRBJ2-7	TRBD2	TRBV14	CASSQGAGVMYEQYF	TGTGCCAGCAGCCAAGGTGCGGGAGTCATGTACGAGCAGTACTTC
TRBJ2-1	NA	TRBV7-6	CASSFEVPGNEQFF	TGTGCCAGCAGCTTCGAGGTTCCGGGGAATGAGCAGTTCTTC
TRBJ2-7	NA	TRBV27	CASSLVADRTYEQYF	TGTGCCAGCAGTTTGGTTGCGGACAGAACCTACGAGCAGTACTTC
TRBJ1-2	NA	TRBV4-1	CASSQPDTYRADGYTF	TGCGCCAGCAGCCAGCCTGATACCTACAGGGCTGATGGCTACACCTTC
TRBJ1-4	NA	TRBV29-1	CSVDTGLATNEKLFF	TGCAGCGTTGATACAGGGTTAGCAACTAATGAAAAACTGTTTTTT
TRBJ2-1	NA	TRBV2	CASSEATGASYNEQFF	TGTGCCAGCAGTGAAGCAACCGGGGCCTCCTACAATGAGCAGTTCTTC
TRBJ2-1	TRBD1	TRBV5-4	CASSTPGTETYNEQFF	TGTGCCAGCAGCACACCCGGGACAGAAACCTACAATGAGCAGTTCTTC
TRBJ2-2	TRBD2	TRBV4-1	CASSQDESLAGGYGELFF	TGCGCCAGCAGCCAAGACGAGTCTCTAGCGGGAGGGTACGGGGAGCTGTTTTTT
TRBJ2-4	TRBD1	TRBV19	CASRDRVIDIQYF	TGTGCCAGTAGGGACAGGGTTATCGACATTCAGTACTTC
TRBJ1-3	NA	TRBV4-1	CASSQVWGYGNTIYF	TGCGCCAGCAGCCAAGTATGGGGGTATGGAAACACCATATATTTT
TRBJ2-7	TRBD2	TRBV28	CASSYTGTNAEQYF	TGTGCCAGCAGTTATACCGGGACTAACGCCGAGCAGTACTTC
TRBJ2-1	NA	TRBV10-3	CAISEPGGLNNEQFF	TGTGCCATCAGTGAGCCTGGGGGCCTAAACAATGAGCAGTTCTTC
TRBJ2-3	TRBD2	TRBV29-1	CSVEGLADSTDTQYF	TGCAGCGTTGAAGGACTAGCGGATAGCACAGATACGCAGTATTTT
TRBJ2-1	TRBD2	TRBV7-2	CASSLSAGGLNNEQFF	TGTGCCAGCAGCTTATCAGCGGGAGGGTTAAACAATGAGCAGTTCTTC
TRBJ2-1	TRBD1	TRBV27	CASEDGQGRNEQFF	TGTGCCAGCGAAGATGGACAGGGGCGGAATGAGCAGTTCTTC
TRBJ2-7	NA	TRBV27	CASSLKGRSSYEQYF	TGTGCCAGCAGTCTCAAGGGACGGAGCTCCTACGAGCAGTACTTC